This T cell receptor (beta chain) was recovered during a study of CD8+ T cells in alopecia areata. Notes on this clone: Its matching antigen is unknown.

Findings and limits, study-wide: Higher clonality was seen in lesional scalp than in normal scalp, especially in alopecia totalis/universalis. Under tofacitinib, numerous expanded lesional clonotypes remained detectable in scalp and blood.

Sequencing templates came from extracted RNA that was reverse transcribed into cDNA. Produced via immunoSEQ multiplex PCR; TCRdb's table is partial and in-frame only. The sample includes about 300,000 clones, roughly 60% of them seen just once. This sample's treatment: oral pan-JAK inhibitor, 5-10 mg twice daily. Individuals with alopecia areata gave both lesional scalp punch biopsies and peripheral blood for collection. This sequence was found in a human donor with alopecia areata. Here the sequenced sample was CD4+ T cells sorted from blood, taken at week 24, from a patient treated with tofacitinib.

The CDR3 DNA reads TGCAGCGTTGACCCGTCGGGCCAGGATTATGGCTACACCTTC. This gives the protein CSVDPSGQDYGYTF. The rearrangement links TRBV29-1 to TRBJ1-2; no clear D. Germline V lookup: CDR1 SQVTM, CDR2 ANQGSEA. V was shortened by 3 bases and J by 5 bases, with 16 bases between the two germline ends. The CDR3 runs to 14 residues.